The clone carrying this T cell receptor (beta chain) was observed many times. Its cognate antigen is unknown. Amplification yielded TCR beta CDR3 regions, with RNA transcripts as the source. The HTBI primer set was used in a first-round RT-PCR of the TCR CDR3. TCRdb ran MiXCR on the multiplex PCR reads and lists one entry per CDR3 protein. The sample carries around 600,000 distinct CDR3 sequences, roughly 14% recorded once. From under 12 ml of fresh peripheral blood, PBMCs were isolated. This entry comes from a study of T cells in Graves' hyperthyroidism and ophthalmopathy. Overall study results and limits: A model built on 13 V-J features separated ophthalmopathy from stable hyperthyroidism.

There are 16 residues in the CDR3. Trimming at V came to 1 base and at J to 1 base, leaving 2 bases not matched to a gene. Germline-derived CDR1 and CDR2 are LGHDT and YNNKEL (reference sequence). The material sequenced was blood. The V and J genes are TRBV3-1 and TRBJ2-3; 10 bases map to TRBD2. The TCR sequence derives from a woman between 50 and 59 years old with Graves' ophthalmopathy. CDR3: CASSQVAGGRTDTQYF. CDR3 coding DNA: TGTGCCAGCAGCCAAGTAGCGGGAGGTCGCACAGATACGCAGTATTTT.